In its sample, the clone carrying this T cell receptor (beta chain) was seen once. In the authors' methods: Estimation of nucleated cell counts was performed using reference gene primer amplification. Here immunoSEQ multiplex PCR was the method, and the copy in TCRdb shows in-frame clones only, minus some. V, J and clone size are those of that table, while D and trimming were read from the DNA. The repertoire holds around 400,000 clones, 80% to 90% seen once, with more than 9% in the top ten. These data come from a study of blood T cell repertoires in COVID-19. In the study overall: The analysed material was cDNA or gDNA that came from T cells, B-cell-depleted T cells, or PBMCs.

Germline values: CDR1 LGHDT, CDR2 YNNKEL (reference sequence). J gave up 5 bases and V 4 bases, and 9 bases lay outside the gene matches. The CDR3 sequence is 15 residues long. Enrolment of Seattle patients took place during active infection, and they were followed longitudinally. Input material: peripheral blood. The J gene is TRBJ2-5, the V gene TRBV3-1 (or the pseudogene TRBV3-2); TRBD2 matches at 8 bases. The receptor comes from a woman aged 25-40 years with COVID-19, enrolled during active disease. CDR3 in DNA: TGTGCCAGCAGCCCCATGGCCAGCGGGAGTGAGACCCAGTACTTC. Amino acid sequence: CASSPMASGSETQYF.